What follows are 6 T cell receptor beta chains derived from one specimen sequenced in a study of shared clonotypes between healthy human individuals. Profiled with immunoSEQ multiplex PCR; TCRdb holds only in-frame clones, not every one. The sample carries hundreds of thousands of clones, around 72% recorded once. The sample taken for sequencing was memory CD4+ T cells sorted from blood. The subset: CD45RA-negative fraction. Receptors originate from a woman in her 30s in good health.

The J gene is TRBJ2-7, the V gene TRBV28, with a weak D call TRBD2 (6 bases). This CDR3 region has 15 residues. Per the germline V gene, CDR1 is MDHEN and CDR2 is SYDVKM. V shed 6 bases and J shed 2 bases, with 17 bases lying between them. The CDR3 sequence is CASSFVGGSAYEQYF. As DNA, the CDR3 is TGTGCCAGCAGCTTCGTGGGGGGATCGGCCTACGAGCAGTACTTC. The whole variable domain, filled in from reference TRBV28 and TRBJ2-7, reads DVKVTQSSRYLVKRTGEKVFLECVQDMDHENMFWYRQDPGLGLRLIYFSYDVKMKEKGDIPEGYSVSREKKERFSLILESASTNQTSMYLCASSFVGGSAYEQYFGPGTRLTVT.

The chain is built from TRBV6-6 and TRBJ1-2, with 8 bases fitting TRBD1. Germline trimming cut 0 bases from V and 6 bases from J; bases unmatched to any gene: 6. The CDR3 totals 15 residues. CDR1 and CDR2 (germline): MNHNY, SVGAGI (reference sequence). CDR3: CASSYSFSGGDGYTF. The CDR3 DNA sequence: TGTGCCAGCAGTTACTCGTTCTCAGGGGGCGATGGCTACACCTTC.

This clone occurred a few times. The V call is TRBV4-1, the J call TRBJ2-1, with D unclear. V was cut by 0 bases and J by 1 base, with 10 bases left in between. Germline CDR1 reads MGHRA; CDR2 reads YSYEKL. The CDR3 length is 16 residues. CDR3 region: CASSQEGRQSYNEQFF. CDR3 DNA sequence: TGCGCCAGCAGCCAAGAGGGTAGGCAGTCCTACAATGAGCAGTTCTTC.

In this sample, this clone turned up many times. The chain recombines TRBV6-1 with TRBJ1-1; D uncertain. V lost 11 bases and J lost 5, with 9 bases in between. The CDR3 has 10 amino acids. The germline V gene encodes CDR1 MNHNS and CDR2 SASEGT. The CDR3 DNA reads TGTGCCGCCGCTCGGACTGAAGCTTTCTTT. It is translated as CAAARTEAFF.

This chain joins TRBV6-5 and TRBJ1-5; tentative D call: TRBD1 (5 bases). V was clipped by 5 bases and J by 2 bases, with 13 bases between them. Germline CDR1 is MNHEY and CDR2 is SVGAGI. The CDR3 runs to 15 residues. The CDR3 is CASSRGGDGNQPQHF. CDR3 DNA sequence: TGTGCCAGCAGTCGCGGGGGGGATGGCAATCAGCCCCAGCATTTT.

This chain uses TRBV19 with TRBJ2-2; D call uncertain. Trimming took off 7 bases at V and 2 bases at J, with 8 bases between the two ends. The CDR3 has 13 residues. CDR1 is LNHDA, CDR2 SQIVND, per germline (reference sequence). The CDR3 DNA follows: TGTGCCAGTAAACGGGCCAACACCGGGGAGCTGTTTTTT. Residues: CASKRANTGELFF.